Below, one T cell receptor (beta chain) is given with its context. This record belongs to a study of blood T cell repertoires in COVID-19. Repertoires were generated with immunoSEQ multiplex PCR, while TCRdb's copy carries only in-frame clones and drops some. Seen here are a few hundred thousand clones, 80% to 90% observed once, and the top ten hold 1.2%. The sequence came from a man aged 25-45 years who had recovered from COVID-19. Sequenced material: PBMCs or T cells enriched from blood (not recorded which).

Here the CDR3 reads CASSTTSHGELFF. The CDR3 DNA is TGTGCCAGCAGCACGACTAGCCACGGGGAGCTGTTTTTT. The gene calls are TRBV5-4 and TRBJ2-2; 7 positions agree with TRBD2. Unmatched junction bases numbered 4, after V lost 4 bases and J lost 7 bases. Germline assignment: CDR1 SGHNT and CDR2 YYREEE (reference sequence). CDR3 length: 13 amino acids.